The sample holds many counts of the clone carrying this TCR beta chain. What was amplified from RNA transcripts were TCR beta CDR3 regions. First-round RT-PCR of the TCR CDR3 relied on the HTBI primer set. From the multiplex PCR reads, TCRdb called clonotypes with MiXCR, one entry per CDR3 protein. The sample has under 350,000 distinct CDR3 sequences, 15% to 20% seen once; the top ten hold around 57%. Fresh peripheral blood, roughly 9.6 ml, was the source of the PBMCs. This sample is part of a study of T cells in Graves' hyperthyroidism and ophthalmopathy. V was trimmed by 7 bases and J by 3 bases, leaving 7 bases between them. The germline CDR1 and CDR2 sequences are SQVTM and ANQGSEA. CDR3 length equals 11 residues.

Sequenced: blood. The source is a woman aged 55-69 years with Graves' ophthalmopathy. The chain employs TRBV29-1 and TRBJ2-1, with a possible D match to TRBD1 (5 bases). The chain's CDR3 is CSATVYNEQFF. CDR3 bases: TGCAGCGCGACAGTCTACAATGAGCAGTTCTTC.